The T cell receptor beta chain under discussion was sequenced for a study of blood T cells in healthy people across ages. Primed by a sample-barcoded 5' primer and a J-beta primer mix, a second PCR proceeded for about 6 to 12 cycles. Each of the cDNA molecules was tagged by a template-switch adaptor with 12 random nucleotides. MiXCR, applied by TCRdb to the 5' RACE reads, yields one record per CDR3 protein. The sample lists around 850,000 distinct CDR3 sequences, roughly 35% occurring once. Researchers report isolating at least 6.5 million PBMCs per sample. Total RNA extraction produced at least 5.5 micrograms (per sample) for the study. V shed 4 bases and J 1 base; nucleotides not matched to a gene: 21. The V gene's germline CDR1 is DFQATT and CDR2 SNEGSKA (reference sequence). The CDR3 is made up of 19 amino acids.

The clonotype originates from a man between 18 and 35 years old in good health. Material: blood. This chain uses TRBV20-1 with TRBJ1-1; 7 positions agree with TRBD1. This CDR3 reads CSAMLPRTGPRTRNTEAFF. In DNA form, the CDR3 reads TGCAGTGCTATGTTGCCGCGGACAGGCCCCCGGACGAGGAACACTGAAGCTTTCTTT.